What follows describes a single T cell receptor (beta chain). The target antigen is unknown. Generated by immunoSEQ multiplex PCR, the TCRdb table keeps only in-frame clones and is missing some. There are about 13,000 clones in the sample; roughly 80% occur only once, and 25% lies in the top ten. These data belong to a study of PD-1 blockade in classical Hodgkin lymphoma. The overall study: On a schedule of every 2 weeks, patients received nivolumab 3 mg/kg intravenously. Study-level results: The study found that TCR diversity rose significantly by C4D1 in CD4+ but not CD8+ cells. Reported baseline diversity: healthy donors highest, relapsed/refractory patients lowest.

Every patient was affected by relapse after autologous stem cell transplantation, while exposure to brentuximab vedotin was not uniform. Best overall response was complete response, partial response or progressive disease in these relapsed/refractory classical Hodgkin lymphoma patients. This sequence was found in a human donor with classical Hodgkin lymphoma. Sequences were derived from peripheral blood mononuclear cells (PBMCs), sampled at baseline.

DNA for the CDR3: TGTGCCAGTAGTGAAAGAGGACTAGCGGGAGAGGGCGAGCAGTACTTC. Protein product: CASSERGLAGEGEQYF. This chain joins TRBV19 and TRBJ2-7; 13 bases are shared with TRBD2. The CDR3 covers 16 residues. V gave up 5 bases and J gave up 6 bases; unmatched junction bases: 10. Germline CDR1 and CDR2: LNHDA and SQIVND (reference sequence).